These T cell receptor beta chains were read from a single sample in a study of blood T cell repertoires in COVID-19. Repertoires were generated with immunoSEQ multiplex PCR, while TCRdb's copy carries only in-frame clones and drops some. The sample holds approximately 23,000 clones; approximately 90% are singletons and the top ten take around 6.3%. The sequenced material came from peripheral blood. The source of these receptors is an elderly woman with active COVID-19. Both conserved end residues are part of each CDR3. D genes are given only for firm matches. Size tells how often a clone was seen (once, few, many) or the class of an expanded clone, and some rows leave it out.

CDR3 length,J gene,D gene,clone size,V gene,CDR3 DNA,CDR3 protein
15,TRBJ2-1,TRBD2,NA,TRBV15,TGTGCCACCAGCAAACTACTAGCGGGGGCCAATGAGCAGTTCTTC,CATSKLLAGANEQFF
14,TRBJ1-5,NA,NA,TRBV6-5,TGTGCCAGCAGAACCTCGGGTAGCAATCAGCCCCAGCATTTT,CASRTSGSNQPQHF
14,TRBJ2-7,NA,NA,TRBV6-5,TGTGCCAGCAGTTATGATCCGCAGTCCATGTGGCAGTACTTC,CASSYDPQSMWQYF
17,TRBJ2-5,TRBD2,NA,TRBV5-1,TGCGCCAGCAGCTTGGCCGCTTTAGCGGGGGGGCAAGAGACCCAGTACTTC,CASSLAALAGGQETQYF
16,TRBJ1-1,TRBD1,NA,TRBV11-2,TGTGCCAGCAGTAGAGGACAGGGGGCGTCGAACACTGAAGCTTTCTTT,CASSRGQGASNTEAFF
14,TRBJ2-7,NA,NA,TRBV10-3,TGTGCCATCAGTGAGTCGACGCGGGGTTCCGAGCAGTACTTC,CAISESTRGSEQYF
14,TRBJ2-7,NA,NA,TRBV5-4,TGTGCCAGCAGCCTCCGGGCAGGGGAGTACGAGCAGTACTTC,CASSLRAGEYEQYF
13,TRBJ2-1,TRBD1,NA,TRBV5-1,TGCGCCAGCAGGGGACAGACTAACAATGAGCAGTTCTTC,CASRGQTNNEQFF
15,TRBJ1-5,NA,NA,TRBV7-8,TGTGCCAGCAGCTTGGATTCAGGACTCAATCAGCCCCAGCATTTT,CASSLDSGLNQPQHF
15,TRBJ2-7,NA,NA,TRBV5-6,TGTGCCAGCAGCCGGCCGCGGGCTAGCATGGGCGAGCAGTACTTC,CASSRPRASMGEQYF
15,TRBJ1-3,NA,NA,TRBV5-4,TGTGCCAGCAGCTTTAGGGGGGGCCCTGGAAACACCATATATTTT,CASSFRGGPGNTIYF
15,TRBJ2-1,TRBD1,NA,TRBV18,TGTGCCAGCTCACCCGGGACAGGGGGCTTCAATGAGCAGTTCTTC,CASSPGTGGFNEQFF
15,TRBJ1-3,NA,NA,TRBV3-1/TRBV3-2,TGTGCCAGCAGCCAAGTGGGGGGAGCTGGAAACACCATATATTTT,CASSQVGGAGNTIYF
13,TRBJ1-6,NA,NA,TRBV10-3,TGTGCCACCGCGCGGGAATCGGGTTCACCCCTCCACTTT,CATARESGSPLHF
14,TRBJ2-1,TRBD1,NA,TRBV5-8,TGTGCCAGCAGGGGGACAGCCTCCTACAATGAGCAGTTCTTC,CASRGTASYNEQFF
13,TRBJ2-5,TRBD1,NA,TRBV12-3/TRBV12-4,TGTGCCAGCAGAGGACAGGGAAAAGAGACCCAGTACTTC,CASRGQGKETQYF
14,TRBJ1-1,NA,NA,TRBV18,TGTGCCAGCTCACCAATTAACATGAACACTGAAGCTTTCTTT,CASSPINMNTEAFF
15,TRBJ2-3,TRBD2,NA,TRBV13,TGTGCCAGCAGTTTGAGCGGGGGGGCGACAGATACGCAGTATTTT,CASSLSGGATDTQYF
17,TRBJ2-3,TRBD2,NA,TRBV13,TGTGCCAGCAGCCGGACTAGCGGGGGGCTACGCACAGATACGCAGTATTTT,CASSRTSGGLRTDTQYF
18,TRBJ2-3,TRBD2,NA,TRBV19,TGTGCCAGTAGTTTAGGGTTTAGCGGGGGGGCGGGCACAGATACGCAGTATTTT,CASSLGFSGGAGTDTQYF
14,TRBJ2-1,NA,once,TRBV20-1,TGCAGTGCTAGTACCAGGGGTTTACACAATGAGCAGTTCTTC,CSASTRGLHNEQFF
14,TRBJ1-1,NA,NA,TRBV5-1,TGCGCCAGCAGCTTGGTAGCCGGGAACACTGAAGCTTTCTTT,CASSLVAGNTEAFF
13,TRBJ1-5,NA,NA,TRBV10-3,TGTGCCATCGGGGGCAGTAGCAATCAGCCCCAGCATTTT,CAIGGSSNQPQHF
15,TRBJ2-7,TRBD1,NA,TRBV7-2,TGTGCCAGCAGCTACCGGGACAGGGTCTCCTACGAGCAGTACTTC,CASSYRDRVSYEQYF
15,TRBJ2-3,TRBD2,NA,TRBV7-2,TGTGCCAGCAGCCAAGGACTAGCGGCCACAGATACGCAGTATTTT,CASSQGLAATDTQYF
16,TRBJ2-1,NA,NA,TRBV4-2,TGTGCCAGCAGCCAAGAGACAGGGGAGGGTTACAATGAGCAGTTCTTC,CASSQETGEGYNEQFF
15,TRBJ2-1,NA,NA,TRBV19,TGTGCCAGTAGTCCTGACAGGAGGACCTACAATGAGCAGTTCTTC,CASSPDRRTYNEQFF
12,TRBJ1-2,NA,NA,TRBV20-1,TGCAGTGCTAGTTTACAGCCCTATGGCTACACCTTC,CSASLQPYGYTF
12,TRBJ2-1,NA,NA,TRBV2,TGTGCCAGCAGTAGGGGTCGAGATGAGCAGTTCTTC,CASSRGRDEQFF
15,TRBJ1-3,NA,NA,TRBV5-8,TGTGCCAGCAGCCAAGGACACGTCTCTGGAAACACCATATATTTT,CASSQGHVSGNTIYF
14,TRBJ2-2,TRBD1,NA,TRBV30,TGTGCCTGGCTCCGGGACAGGAACACCGGGGAGCTGTTTTTT,CAWLRDRNTGELFF
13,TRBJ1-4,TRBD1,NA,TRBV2,TGTGCCAGCACGCGGACAGGGGGAGAAAAACTGTTTTTT,CASTRTGGEKLFF
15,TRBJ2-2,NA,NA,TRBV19,TGTGCCAGTAGTCCATGGACAGTCCTCGCCGGGGAGCTGTTTTTT,CASSPWTVLAGELFF
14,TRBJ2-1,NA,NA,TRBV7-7,TGTGCTAGCAGCCCATCCCCCGGGGACAATGAGCAGTTCTTC,CASSPSPGDNEQFF
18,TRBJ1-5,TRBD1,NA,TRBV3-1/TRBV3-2,TGTGCCAGCAGCCAAGGACCTTGGGGGCAGGGGGCGAATCAGCCCCAGCATTTT,CASSQGPWGQGANQPQHF
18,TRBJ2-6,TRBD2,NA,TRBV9,TGTGCCAGCAGCCCCGGGACTAGCGGGACCTCTGGGGCCAACGTCCTGACTTTC,CASSPGTSGTSGANVLTF
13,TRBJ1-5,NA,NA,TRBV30,TGTGCCTGGAGGGAGGGATGGGGACAGCCCCAGCATTTT,CAWREGWGQPQHF
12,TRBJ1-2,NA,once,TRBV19,TGTGCCAGTAGTCCCGGGGTCTATGGCTACACCTTC,CASSPGVYGYTF
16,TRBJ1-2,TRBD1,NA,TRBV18,TGTGCCAGCTCACCATACCAAGGACAGGGAGACTATGGCTACACCTTC,CASSPYQGQGDYGYTF
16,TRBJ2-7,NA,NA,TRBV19,TGTGCCAGTAGTATAGCATTCGGGCAGGGGACCTACGAGCAGTACTTC,CASSIAFGQGTYEQYF
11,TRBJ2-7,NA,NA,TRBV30,TGTGCCTGGAGCGGGATCTACGAGCAGTACTTC,CAWSGIYEQYF
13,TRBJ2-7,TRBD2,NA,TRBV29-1,TGCAGCGTTGATTTGGCGGGGGCCTACGAGCAGTACTTC,CSVDLAGAYEQYF
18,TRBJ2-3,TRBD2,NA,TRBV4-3,TGCGCCAGCAGCCAAGAGGTAGGACTAGCGGGGAGCACAGATACGCAGTATTTT,CASSQEVGLAGSTDTQYF
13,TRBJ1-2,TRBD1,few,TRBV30,TGTGCCTGGAGCACGACAGGGGGCTATGGCTACACCTTC,CAWSTTGGYGYTF